This TCR beta chain was captured by sequencing in a study of OX40 agonist ivuxolimab in advanced cancers. Whole-study findings and limits: Antigen specificity was not determined for the expanded peripheral T cells.

The method was immunoSEQ multiplex PCR; TCRdb's version includes in-frame clones alone and lacks a portion of them. Seen here are about 19,000 clones, 85% to 90% observed once, and the top ten hold around 50%. As regards this clone: Its target is unknown.

The origin of this receptor is an adult with an advanced solid tumor such as melanoma, head and neck, liver or kidney cancer. The sequences come from CD4+ or CD8+ T cells sorted from blood, collected in a trial of the OX40 agonist ivuxolimab.

CDR3 DNA sequence: TGTGCCAGCAGCTTAAGGGGGGGGGACGAGCAGTACTTC. Translation gives CASSLRGGDEQYF. The chain couples TRBV7-9 to TRBJ2-7; possible D gene TRBD2, 7 bases. Trimming took 2 bases from V and 5 from J, leaving 10 bases between them. The CDR3 extends over 13 amino acids. Per the germline V gene, CDR1 is SEHNR and CDR2 is FQNEAQ (reference sequence).